This T cell receptor (beta chain) was observed in a study of cytomegalovirus exposure and HLA in healthy donors. Researchers ran the PCR with 60 Vbeta and 13 Jbeta primers. The method was immunoSEQ multiplex PCR; TCRdb's version includes in-frame clones alone and lacks a portion of them. This sample has tens of thousands of clones, with 75% to 90% found just once. The CDR3 is 15 residues long. Per the germline V gene, CDR1 is SEHNR and CDR2 is FQNEAQ (reference sequence). V lost 8 bases to trimming and J lost 4 bases; unmatched junction nucleotides: 6. The clonotype originates from a human donor in good health. This chain uses TRBV7-9 with TRBJ2-2; 11 bases fit TRBD1. Sequenced sample: PBMCs. The CDR3 region is CASRPGQGGTGELFF. The CDR3 region has the DNA TGTGCCAGCCGGCCGGGACAGGGGGGCACCGGGGAGCTGTTTTTT.